The TCR beta chain described here comes from a study of blood T cell repertoires in COVID-19. As for the study in general: Sample material is recorded as cDNA or gDNA derived from T cells, B-cell-depleted T cells, or PBMCs.

Under the authors' procedure: Counts of nucleated cells, estimated from reference gene primer amplification, were obtained. Sequencing was performed with immunoSEQ multiplex PCR; in TCRdb, only in-frame clones are kept and a portion is missing. V and J calls and clone size are copied from that table; D and trimming were computed from the DNA. This sample has about 88,000 clones; around 85% occur once, and the top ten carry about 15%. V lost 0 bases to trimming and J lost 2 bases, with 9 bases between them. This CDR3 region has 15 residues. Per germline, CDR1 MNHEY and CDR2 SVGAGI. The clonotype was recovered from a woman between 70 and 85 years old with acute or convalescent COVID-19. The rearrangement links TRBV6-5 to TRBJ2-3, with D uncertain. The sequenced sample consisted of peripheral blood. CDR3 nucleotide sequence: TGTGCCAGCAGTTACTCCCGGCAGGTCACAGATACGCAGTATTTT. This translates into CASSYSRQVTDTQYF.